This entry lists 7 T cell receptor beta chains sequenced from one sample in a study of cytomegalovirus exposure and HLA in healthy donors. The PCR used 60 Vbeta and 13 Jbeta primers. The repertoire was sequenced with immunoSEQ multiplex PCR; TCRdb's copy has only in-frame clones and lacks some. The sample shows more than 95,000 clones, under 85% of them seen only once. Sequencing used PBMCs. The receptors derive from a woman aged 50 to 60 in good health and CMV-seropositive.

The CDR3 loop reads CATSRMTVEVGEGYQETQYF. The DNA for the CDR3 is TGTGCCACCAGCAGGATGACAGTTGAAGTGGGGGAGGGGTACCAAGAGACCCAGTACTTC. The chain couples TRBV15 to TRBJ2-5; 7 bases are a match to TRBD2. Losses at the gene ends were 3 bases for V and 0 bases for J; bases not matched to a gene: 19. This CDR3 spans 20 amino acids. Per germline, CDR1 LNHNV and CDR2 YYDKDF (reference sequence).

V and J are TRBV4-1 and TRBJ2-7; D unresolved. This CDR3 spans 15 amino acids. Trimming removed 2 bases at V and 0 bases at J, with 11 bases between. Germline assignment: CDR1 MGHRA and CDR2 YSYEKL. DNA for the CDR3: TGCGCCAGCAGCCAACAACAGAGCCTCTCCTACGAGCAGTACTTC. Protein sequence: CASSQQQSLSYEQYF.

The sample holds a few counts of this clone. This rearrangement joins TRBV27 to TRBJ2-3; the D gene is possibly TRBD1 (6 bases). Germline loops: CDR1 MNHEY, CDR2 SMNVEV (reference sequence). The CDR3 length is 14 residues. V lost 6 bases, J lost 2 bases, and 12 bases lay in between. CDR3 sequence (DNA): TGTGCCAGCAGCCACCAGGGGACCACAGATACGCAGTATTTT. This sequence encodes CASSHQGTTDTQYF.

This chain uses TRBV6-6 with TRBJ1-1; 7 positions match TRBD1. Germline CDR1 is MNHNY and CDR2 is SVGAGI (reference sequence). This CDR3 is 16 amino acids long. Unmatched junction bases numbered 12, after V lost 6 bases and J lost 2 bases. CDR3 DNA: TGTGCCAGCAGGACCGGGACAGTCTTGGGTAACACTGAAGCTTTCTTT. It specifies CASRTGTVLGNTEAFF.

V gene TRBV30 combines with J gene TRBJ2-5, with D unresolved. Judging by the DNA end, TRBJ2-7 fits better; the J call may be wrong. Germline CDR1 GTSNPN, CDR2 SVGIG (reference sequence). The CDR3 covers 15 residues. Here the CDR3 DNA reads TGTGCCTGGAGTGTAGTGAGTCGGGTTGACTACGAGCAGTACTTC. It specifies CAWSVVSRVDYEQYF.

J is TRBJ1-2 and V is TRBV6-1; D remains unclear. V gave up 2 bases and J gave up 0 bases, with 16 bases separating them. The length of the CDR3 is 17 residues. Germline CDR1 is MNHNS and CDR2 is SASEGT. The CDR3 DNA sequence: TGTGCCAGCAGTGAATTCACCGCGCCCCTTCCTAACTATGGCTACACCTTC. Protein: CASSEFTAPLPNYGYTF.

The CDR3 sequence: CAWSGERQPQHF. CDR3 DNA: TGTGCCTGGAGCGGAGAGCGACAGCCCCAGCATTTT. V gene TRBV30 combines with J gene TRBJ1-5; D ambiguous. The CDR3 loop spans 12 amino acids. CDR1 is GTSNPN, CDR2 SVGIG, per germline (reference sequence). Trimming stripped 3 bases from V and 7 bases from J, with 10 bases between. Variable domain in full (rest from reference TRBV30 and TRBJ1-5): SQTIHQWPATLVQPVGSPLSLECTVEGTSNPNLYWYRQAAGRGLQLLFYSVGIGQISSEVPQNLSASRPQDRQFILSSKKLLLSDSGFYLCAWSGERQPQHFGDGTRLSIL.